The TCR beta chain under discussion was sequenced for a study of T cells in Graves' hyperthyroidism and ophthalmopathy (dated by TCRdb to about 2019). The study in broad terms: Peripheral blood samples were taken at initial diagnosis, before any treatment was given. A discovery cohort of approximately 100 patients, about 40 with Graves' ophthalmopathy and under 60 with stable Graves' hyperthyroidism, was used to find distinguishing TCR V-J signatures. Prospective prediction of ophthalmopathy was tested in an independent validation cohort of approximately 19 hyperthyroidism patients and 17 patients who later progressed to ophthalmopathy. The roughly 99 discovery patients were divided at random into training and test sets in a 7:3 ratio. Thyroid tissue and blood T-cell repertoires from roughly 6 Graves' hyperthyroidism patients were also compared in the study. Following sampling, methimazole starting at 30 mg daily was given to hyperthyroidism patients, and high-dose intravenous methylprednisolone was given to ophthalmopathy patients. The paper reports TCR Vbeta CDR3 sequencing of some 140 peripheral blood samples: 40 to 45 ophthalmopathy, about 75 hyperthyroidism and around 17 progressor patients.

The germline V gene encodes CDR1 SQVTM and CDR2 ANQGSEA. Taken from cysteine to phenylalanine, the CDR3 has 16 residues. Only the CDR3 part of the read is kept: 48 bases, read in frame from the first base. V has 1 base trimmed and J has 4 bases trimmed; junction bases matching no gene number 6. TCR beta CDR3 regions were amplified from RNA transcripts. For the first round of RT-PCR on the TCR CDR3, the HTBI primer set was used together with the Qiagen OneStep RT-PCR kit. The libraries were constructed in a second round of multiplex PCR and then size-selected and purified. Paired-end sequencing of the libraries was performed with 100 bp reads on an Illumina HiSeq2000. For the original study's pipeline: SOAPnuke was used to process the raw data, removing reads that contained adapters or uncalled bases, had a mean Phred below 15, or lacked an exact match to the constant primer or identifier. COPE v1.2.5 was used to merge high-quality paired reads, and clonotypes were defined as unique nucleotide sequences. Clonotypes were aligned to IMGT TRBV, TRBD and TRBJ reference segments using MiTCR v1.1. The analysis was restricted to V-J combinations with a frequency above 0.0001, which together covered 99.2% of the repertoires. The TCS score was defined as F50 (clonal expansion) divided by E x V (chaos), with BLOSUM62-based TCRdist calculated between CDR3 peptides within each V-J. Welch's t-statistics and random forest reduced 500 to 650 V-J features to 13, which were used in a naive Bayes classifier (R e1071). The raw public reads went through TCRdb reprocessing: fastp at Q25, MiXCR clone calling, in-frame beta chains kept. Each entry merges the rows of one CDR3 protein and shows their most common DNA and genes. These V and J calls originate from TCRdb's pipeline instead of the authors' own analysis. This sample lists about 260,000 distinct CDR3 sequences; about 17% were detected once. About 30% of the sample rests with the top ten.

Overall study results and their limits: A 13 V-J signature model separated ophthalmopathy from stable hyperthyroidism, with around 90% sensitivity and roughly 84% specificity in cross-validation and 80%/75% in testing. Most expanded thyroid clonotypes (frequency above 0.001) were also detected in blood, suggesting blood repertoires may reflect thyroid immune responses. During validation, the model predicted progression to ophthalmopathy a median of about 5.9 months ahead of onset, with roughly 65% sensitivity and about 72% specificity. No statistical method was used to fix the sample size in advance, and group allocation was not hidden from the investigators.

This clonotype was seen at least ten times. The antigen it recognizes is unknown. The input lacks base qualities; no much larger clone sits a single base away. Ophthalmopathy patients had moderately to severely active disease, Clinical Activity Score of at least 3, NOSPECS grade of at least 4, and duration under 3 months. The study excluded patients with uncontrolled infections, other autoimmune diseases, pregnancy or lactation. Clinical symptoms, serum thyroxine and TRAb, thyroid ultrasound, and orbital computed tomography formed the basis for the diagnoses. PBMCs were isolated from about 10 ml of fresh peripheral blood by Ficoll-Paque density gradient centrifugation. Total RNA was extracted using Trizol reagent, and RNA quality was assessed on an Agilent 2100 Bioanalyzer.

Recombination linked TRBV29-1 to TRBJ2-4; TRBD2 matches 11 bases in the middle. This TCR was sampled from a woman aged 18-35 years with Graves' ophthalmopathy. The sample taken for sequencing was blood. In nucleotides, the sequence is TGCAGCGTTGAAGTAGTAGCGGGGGGGCCTAAAAACATTCAGTACTTC. Protein translation: CSVEVVAGGPKNIQYF.